This T cell receptor (beta chain) comes out of a study of tumor and adjacent non-tumor tissue in lung cancer listed by TCRdb under 2018. The study in broad terms: The cohort included 12 adenocarcinoma, 2 squamous cell carcinoma and 1 small cell lung cancer patients. Among the 15 or so patients, ages ranged from about 30 to 80 years, some ten were men and 5 were women, and disease was TNM stage I to III. In total, sequencing yielded 125,075,908 productive TCRbeta reads, which works out to an average of around 3.9 million reads per sample. Bulk TCRbeta repertoires were compared between lung tumor tissue and matched distant non-tumor lung tissue obtained from around 16 lung cancer patients. Under 35 paired specimens, one tumor and one normal lung sample per patient, were profiled by TCRbeta CDR3 sequencing. Beyond this particular receptor, the publication reports: Significantly higher TCR diversity was found in younger patients, and higher tumor TCR diversity was associated with shorter overall and disease-free survival. Peripheral blood was not sequenced, so blood TCRbeta repertoires in these lung cancer patients were not examined. In normal lung, the top 100 clones accounted for a significantly larger cumulative share of the repertoire than in tumor tissue. Only about 15 patients were in the cohort, and the authors stated that larger samples and more detailed clinical data are needed. TCR diversity (inverse Simpson) was significantly higher in tumor than in normal lung tissue (roughly 430 vs 170, P = 0.0075, Mann-Whitney U test). The methods do not name the sequencing platform or mention unique molecular identifiers.

Measured from the cysteine to the phenylalanine, the CDR3 is 16 residues long. The sequence is cut down to CDR3 DNA, 48 bases in frame from base 1. V is reduced by 7 bases and J by 8 bases, leaving a spacing of 22 bases between them. CDR1 and CDR2 are drawn from the germline V gene (reference sequence): SGHNT, YYREEE. The library was produced with multiplex PCR. Sequencing was performed on an Illumina HiSeq 2500. TCRbeta libraries were constructed through three rounds of nested PCR with primers (Table S4) according to protocols modified from ARM-PCR. PCR products of 200-500 bp were gel-excised and purified with the QIAquick gel extraction kit before sequencing. The original pipeline was this. Reads were cleaned with Trimmomatic, merged with FLASH into complete CDR3 sequences, and assigned to V(D)J germline segments with MiTCR. Clonal diversity was computed as the inverse Simpson's index with VDJtools. In-frame sequences without a premature stop codon were defined as productive reads. The public reads were quality trimmed at Q25 with fastp and then assembled into clones with MiXCR by TCRdb, keeping productive beta chains. Identical CDR3 protein sequences are pooled into one entry, listed with their most common genes and DNA. TCRdb's processing, not the authors' own work, is the source of the V and J calls. The sample table contains 70,000 to 95,000 distinct CDR3 sequences; only one count was recorded for 76% of them. Almost 40% of the sample is taken by the ten largest.

In its sample, this clonotype was seen many times. The clone's antigen remains unknown. Base qualities are not recorded, but no much larger clone differs from it by a single base. RNA was isolated from bulk, unsorted tissue, and RNA quality was assessed with a NanoDrop ND-1000 and an Agilent 2100. Normal lung samples were distant non-tumor tissue taken more than 3 cm from the tumor edge. Newly diagnosed lung cancer patients without prior chemotherapy who had been admitted for thoracic surgery in China between August and November 2014 were enrolled as donors. Anyone who had undergone radiotherapy or chemotherapy before, or who had another cancer at the same time, was left out of the study. Pieces of surgical tissue measuring roughly 1-2.2 cm3 were kept in RNAlater solution and held at -80 degrees C until needed.

The receptor chain draws on TRBV5-4 and TRBJ1-6; perhaps TRBD1 is the D gene, with 6 bases matching. Sequenced material: distant non-tumor lung tissue. This TCR was sampled from a man in his 70s with non-small cell lung cancer. The DNA reads as follows: TGTGCCAGCTACTCTTTCGGGGGGCCACCGGATTCACCCCTCCACTTT. It translates as CASYSFGGPPDSPLHF.